Shown below are 10 T cell receptor beta chains from a single sample sequenced in a study of blood T cell repertoires in COVID-19 (dated by TCRdb to the early 2020s). Library prep was done by the immunoSEQ multiplex PCR assay. The table comes from immuneACCESS by way of TCRdb, which keeps in-frame sequences with V and J called. Part of the clones is missing from these tables; in studies checked, under half for an unresolved V gene and the rest for unknown reasons. For this sample the table gives about 75,000 clones, of which approximately 86% were detected only once. 6.3% of the sample rests with the top ten. Specimen: peripheral blood. The receptors were sampled from an elderly man with COVID-19, enrolled during active disease.

V and J are TRBV28 and TRBJ1-1; TRBD1 matches at 11 bases. The length of the CDR3 is 15 residues. J was trimmed by 7 bases and V by 2 bases; bases with no gene match: 6. The germline gives CDR1 MDHEN, CDR2 SYDVKM. The CDR3 sequence is CASSLLSDRGLEAFF. In DNA form, the CDR3 reads TGTGCCAGCAGTTTACTATCGGACAGGGGGCTTGAAGCTTTCTTT.

This chain joins TRBV28 and TRBJ1-2, with a weak D call TRBD1 (6 bases). V was shortened by 6 bases and J by 3 bases, with 8 bases between the two germline ends. The CDR3 runs to 12 residues. Germline-derived CDR1 and CDR2 are MDHEN and SYDVKM. This chain's CDR3 is CASSTGYYGYTF. The CDR3 nucleotides read TGTGCCAGCAGCACAGGGTACTATGGCTACACCTTC.

The chain uses TRBV7-2 and TRBJ2-1; no clear D gene. CDR3 length equals 14 residues. The V end was cut by 1 base, the J end by 5 bases, with 9 bases between. The germline gives CDR1 SGHTA, CDR2 FQGNSA. CDR3 in amino acids: CASSLEVRDNEQFF. The CDR3 DNA is TGTGCCAGCAGCTTAGAAGTCCGGGACAATGAGCAGTTCTTC.

The rearrangement joins TRBV7-9 to TRBJ2-7; D is undetermined. V was shortened by 1 base and J by 3 bases, with 4 bases between the two germline ends. Germline CDR1 SEHNR, CDR2 FQNEAQ (reference sequence). CDR3 length: 12 amino acids. The CDR3: CASSLDYYEQYF. The CDR3, as DNA: TGTGCCAGCAGCTTAGACTACTACGAGCAGTACTTC.

This chain uses TRBV5-1 with TRBJ1-3, with 8 bases lining up with TRBD1. The CDR3 is 16 amino acids. Germline CDR1 is SGHRS and CDR2 is YFSETQ. Trimming cost V 0 bases and J 1 base; bases outside gene matches: 3. CDR3 region: CASSLGQGASGNTIYF. CDR3 sequence (DNA): TGCGCCAGCAGCTTGGGGCAGGGGGCGTCTGGAAACACCATATATTTT.

This clone appeared a single time. V gene TRBV3-1 (or the pseudogene TRBV3-2) combines with J gene TRBJ1-4, with a tentative D call TRBD1 (6 bases). Per germline, CDR1 LGHDT and CDR2 YNNKEL (reference sequence). CDR3 length: 15 residues. Between the trimmed V and J ends, which lost 5 bases and 0 bases, there was a span of 10 bases. CDR3 DNA sequence: TGTGCCAGCAGCGAGGGGGATGCAACTAATGAAAAACTGTTTTTT. Translation gives CASSEGDATNEKLFF.

This chain joins TRBV7-2 and TRBJ1-1; 7 nucleotides match TRBD1. The germline gives CDR1 SGHTA, CDR2 FQGNSA. The CDR3 is 15 residues long. With 5 bases clipped from V and 4 bases from J, the junction kept 10 bases outside the gene matches. Written as DNA, the CDR3 is TGTGCCAGCAGCCCAAGACAGGGAAGTATCACTGAAGCTTTCTTT. It translates to CASSPRQGSITEAFF.

This sequence joins TRBV3-1 (or the pseudogene TRBV3-2) and TRBJ2-7, with 10 bases fitting TRBD2. V lost 1 base to trimming and J lost 3 bases; unmatched junction nucleotides: 12. Per the germline V gene, CDR1 is LGHDT and CDR2 is YNNKEL (reference sequence). There are 18 residues in the CDR3. The CDR3 DNA reads TGTGCCAGCAGCCAAGGTACAGCGGGGGGGCAAGCATACTACGAGCAGTACTTC. It encodes CASSQGTAGGQAYYEQYF.

The rearrangement joins TRBV10-2 to TRBJ2-7; 10 bases map to TRBD1. The ends lost 6 bases at V and 1 base at J; junction bases unmatched: 3. This CDR3 spans 14 amino acids. The germline gives CDR1 WSHSY, CDR2 SAAADI. For the CDR3, the DNA is TGCGCCAGCAGATCGGGACAGGGGTCCTACGAGCAGTACTTC. It specifies CASRSGQGSYEQYF.

The DNA for the CDR3 is TGTGCCAGCAGTTCGACACCTTATCAGCCCCAGCATTTT. Encoded protein: CASSSTPYQPQHF. J is TRBJ1-5 and V is TRBV6-2 or TRBV6-3; D is ambiguous. Germline-derived CDR1 and CDR2 are MNHEY and SVGEGT. The CDR3 has 13 amino acids. V was pared by 4 bases and J by 5 bases, with 9 bases between.